The TCR beta chain under discussion was sequenced for a study of identical twins. Study observations and caveats: For zero-insertion analyses, partial confounding could come from invariant MAIT and iNKT cells.

The germline gives CDR1 KGHSH, CDR2 LQKENI. Between the trimmed V and J ends, which lost 5 bases and 4 bases, there was a span of 12 bases. The CDR3 covers 14 residues. In TCRdb, the 5' RACE reads were re-called with MiXCR into one record per CDR3 protein. The sample consists of hundreds of thousands of distinct CDR3 sequences, roughly 7% of them appearing once. Comment on this clonotype: Its antigen is as yet unknown.

Separately, the same data were catalogued under a study of yellow fever vaccine responses in identical twins.

This clonotype was obtained from a woman between 18 and 29 years old in good health. Sequences were obtained from memory (CD45RO+) T cells sorted from blood. This chain connects TRBV18 to TRBJ1-5; tentatively, D is TRBD1 (5 bases). In nucleotides, the CDR3 is TGTGCCAGCTCATCCTCAGGGCGTAATCAGCCCCAGCATTTT. Translation: CASSSSGRNQPQHF.